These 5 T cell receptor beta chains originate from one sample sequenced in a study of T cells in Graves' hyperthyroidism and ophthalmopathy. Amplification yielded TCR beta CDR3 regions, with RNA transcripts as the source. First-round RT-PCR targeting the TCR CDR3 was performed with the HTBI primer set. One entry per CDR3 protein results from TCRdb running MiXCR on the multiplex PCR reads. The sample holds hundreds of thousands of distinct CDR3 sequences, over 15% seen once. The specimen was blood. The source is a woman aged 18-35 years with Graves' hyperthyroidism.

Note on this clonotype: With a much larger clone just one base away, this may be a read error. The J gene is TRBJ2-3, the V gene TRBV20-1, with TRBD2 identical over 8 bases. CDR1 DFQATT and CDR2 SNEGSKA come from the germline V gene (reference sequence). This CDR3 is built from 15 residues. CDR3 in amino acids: CSAFSGTRATGTQYF. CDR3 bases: TGCAGTGCTTTTTCCGGGACTAGAGCCACAGGTACGCAGTATTTT.

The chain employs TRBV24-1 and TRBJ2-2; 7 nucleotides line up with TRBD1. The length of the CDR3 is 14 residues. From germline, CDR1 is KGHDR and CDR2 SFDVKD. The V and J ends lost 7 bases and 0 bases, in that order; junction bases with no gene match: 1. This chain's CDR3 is CATSRGSNTGELFF. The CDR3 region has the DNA TGTGCCACCAGCAGGGGGTCGAACACCGGGGAGCTGTTTTTT.

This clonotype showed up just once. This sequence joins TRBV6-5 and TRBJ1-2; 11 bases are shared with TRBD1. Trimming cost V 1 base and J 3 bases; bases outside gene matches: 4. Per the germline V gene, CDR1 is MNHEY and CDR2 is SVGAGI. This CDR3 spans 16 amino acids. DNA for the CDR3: TGTGCCAGCAGTTACTGGACAGGGGGCGCGTACTATGGCTACACCTTC. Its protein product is CASSYWTGGAYYGYTF.

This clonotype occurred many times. The CDR3 here is CASSGGDREDEQYF. CDR3 nucleotide sequence: TGCGCCAGCAGCGGGGGGGACAGGGAGGACGAGCAGTACTTC. The chain uses TRBV5-1 and TRBJ2-7; TRBD1 agrees at 9 bases. CDR3 length equals 14 residues. Trimming cost V 4 bases and J 5 bases; bases outside gene matches: 7. Germline lookup yields CDR1 SGHRS and CDR2 YFSETQ.

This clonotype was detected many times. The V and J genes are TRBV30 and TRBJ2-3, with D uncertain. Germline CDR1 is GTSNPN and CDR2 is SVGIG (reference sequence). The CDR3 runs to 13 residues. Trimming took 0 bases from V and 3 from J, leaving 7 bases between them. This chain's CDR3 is CAWSVIGTDTQYF. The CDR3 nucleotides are TGTGCCTGGAGTGTAATAGGGACAGATACGCAGTATTTT.